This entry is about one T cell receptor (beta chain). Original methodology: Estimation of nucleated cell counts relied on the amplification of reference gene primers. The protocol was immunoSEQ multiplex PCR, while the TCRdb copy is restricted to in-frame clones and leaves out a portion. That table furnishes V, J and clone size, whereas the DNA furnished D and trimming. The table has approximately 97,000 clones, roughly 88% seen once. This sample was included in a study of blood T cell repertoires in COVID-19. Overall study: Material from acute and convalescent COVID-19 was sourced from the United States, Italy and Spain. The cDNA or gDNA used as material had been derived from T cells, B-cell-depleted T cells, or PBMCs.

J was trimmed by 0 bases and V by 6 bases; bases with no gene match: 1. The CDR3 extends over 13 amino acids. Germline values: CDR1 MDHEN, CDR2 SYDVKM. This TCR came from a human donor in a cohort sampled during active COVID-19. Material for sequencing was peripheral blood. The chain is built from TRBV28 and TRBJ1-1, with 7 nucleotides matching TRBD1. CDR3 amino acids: CASSDRVNTEAFF. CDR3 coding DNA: TGTGCCAGCAGCGACAGGGTGAACACTGAAGCTTTCTTT.